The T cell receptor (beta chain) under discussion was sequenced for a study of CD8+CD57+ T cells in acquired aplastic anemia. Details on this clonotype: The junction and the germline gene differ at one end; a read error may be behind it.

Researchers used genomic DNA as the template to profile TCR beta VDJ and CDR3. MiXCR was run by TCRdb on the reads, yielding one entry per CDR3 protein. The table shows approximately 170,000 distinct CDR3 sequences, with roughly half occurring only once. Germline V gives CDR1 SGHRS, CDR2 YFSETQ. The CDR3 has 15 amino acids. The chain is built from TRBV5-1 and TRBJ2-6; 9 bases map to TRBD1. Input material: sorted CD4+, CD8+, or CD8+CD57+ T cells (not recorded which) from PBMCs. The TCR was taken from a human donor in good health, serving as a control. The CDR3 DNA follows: TGCGCCAGCAGCGACAGGGGGGGGAACACCGGGGAGCTGTCTTTC. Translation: CASSDRGGNTGELSF.